The 30 T cell receptor beta chains reported below all come from one sample, sequenced in a study of CD8 T cells in Susac syndrome. An input of roughly 0.5 to 1 ug of RNA was subjected to reverse transcription using random hexamers. TCRdb independently ran MiXCR on the immunoSEQ multiplex PCR reads; one entry per CDR3 protein. The profile shows some 120,000 distinct CDR3 sequences, 85% to 95% of them singletons. Sequencing was done on a sample of CD8+ T cells from PBMCs. The receptors were sampled from a human donor in good health.

The chain uses TRBV7-9 and TRBJ2-7; D is undetermined. V was cut by 5 bases and J by 7 bases, with 18 bases left in between. The CDR3 covers 14 residues. Germline V CDR1 and CDR2: SEHNR, FQNEAQ (reference sequence). CDR3 sequence reads: CASSGLGVGKEQYF. The CDR3 DNA is TGTGCCAGCAGCGGATTAGGCGTAGGGAAAGAGCAGTACTTC.

The chain is built from TRBV3-1 and TRBJ2-5; 9 nucleotides line up with TRBD2. Germline CDR1 and CDR2: LGHDT and YNNKEL (reference sequence). The ends lost 2 bases at V and 13 bases at J; junction bases unmatched: 5. This CDR3 contains 12 residues. The CDR3 sequence: CASSQRAGGVYF. In DNA, the CDR3 is TGTGCCAGCAGCCAAAGAGCGGGGGGAGTGTACTTC.

The chain combines TRBV19 with TRBJ2-1, with 7 nucleotides matching TRBD2. This CDR3 region has 15 residues. After removal of 5 bases from V and 10 bases from J, the junction contained 14 bases not matched to a gene. The germline V gene encodes CDR1 LNHDA and CDR2 SQIVND (reference sequence). The CDR3 loop reads CASSPPVRLAREQFF. The CDR3 nucleotides read TGTGCCAGTAGTCCCCCCGTGAGACTAGCTCGGGAGCAGTTCTTC.

The chain uses TRBV11-2 and TRBJ2-2; 9 bases line up with TRBD2. Unmatched junction bases numbered 20, after V lost 3 bases and J lost 3 bases. The CDR3 is 21 residues long. CDR1 is SGHAT, CDR2 FQNNGV, per germline. CDR3 nucleotides: TGTGCCAGCAGCTTCTCTTGGAGCGGGAGGTACTCACGGACCTACACCGGGGAGCTGTTTTTT. Protein sequence: CASSFSWSGRYSRTYTGELFF.

V is TRBV14 and J is TRBJ2-7, with TRBD1 matching over 7 bases. Looked up from germline, CDR1 is SGHDN and CDR2 is FVKESK. With 8 bases clipped from V and 2 bases from J, the junction kept 6 bases outside the gene matches. CDR3 size: 13 residues. For the CDR3, the DNA is TGTGCCAGCCGAGATGACAGGGCCTACGAGCAGTACTTC. It is translated as CASRDDRAYEQYF.

The chain employs TRBV29-1 and TRBJ2-1; D unresolved. Trimming left V 7 bases short and J 2 bases short, with 9 bases between. Germline assignment: CDR1 SQVTM and CDR2 ANQGSEA. The CDR3 totals 12 residues. The CDR3 DNA reads TGCAGCGCCCGGAGTGCCTACAATGAGCAGTTCTTC. This codes for CSARSAYNEQFF.

This chain uses TRBV29-1 with TRBJ1-1, with D tentatively TRBD1 (5 bases). CDR1 SQVTM and CDR2 ANQGSEA come from the germline V gene. V dropped 7 bases and J dropped 8 bases, with 14 bases sitting between them. The length of the CDR3 is 11 residues. The CDR3 sequence: CSDHRPGEAFF. The CDR3 DNA reads as TGCAGCGATCACAGGCCTGGGGAAGCTTTCTTT.

V gene TRBV5-8 combines with J gene TRBJ1-5; D unresolved. The CDR3 totals 14 residues. CDR1 SGHTS and CDR2 YDEGEE come from the germline V gene. V was clipped by 0 bases and J by 2 bases, with 6 bases between them. The CDR3 coding sequence is TGTGCCAGCAGCTTGGATGGGGGCAATCAGCCCCAGCATTTT. It codes for CASSLDGGNQPQHF.

The chain's CDR3 is CSASSDSDYGYTF. The DNA for the CDR3 is TGCAGTGCTAGCTCTGACAGTGACTATGGCTACACCTTC. The rearrangement joins TRBV20-1 to TRBJ1-2, with D possibly TRBD1 on 5 matching bases. This CDR3 region has 13 residues. Trimming removed 3 bases at V and 3 bases at J, with 11 bases between. Germline V lookup: CDR1 DFQATT, CDR2 SNEGSKA (reference sequence).

This clonotype was detected only a few times. This chain joins TRBV18 and TRBJ1-1, with D tentatively TRBD1 (5 bases). V lost 2 bases to trimming and J lost 0 bases, with 13 bases between them. The germline CDR1 and CDR2 sequences are KGHSH and LQKENI. CDR3 length: 16 residues. CDR3 sequence (DNA): TGTGCCAGCTCACCAGAGCAGGGCCACATGAACACTGAAGCTTTCTTT. Its protein is CASSPEQGHMNTEAFF.

CDR3 amino acids: CSVRRGGGYTF. The CDR3 nucleotides read TGCAGCGTTCGACGGGGGGGTGGCTACACCTTC. V is TRBV29-1 and J is TRBJ1-2, with D tentatively TRBD1 (5 bases). The CDR3 loop spans 11 amino acids. The germline CDR1 and CDR2 sequences are SQVTM and ANQGSEA. Between the trimmed V and J ends, which lost 5 bases and 7 bases, there was a span of 11 bases.

The chain uses TRBV23-1 and TRBJ2-3, with D tentatively TRBD2 (5 bases). TRBV23-1 is given ORF status, its function remaining uncertain. This CDR3 comprises 16 residues. Trimming removed 4 bases from V and 4 bases from J, with 18 bases in between. CDR3 bases: TGCGCCAGCAGTCGCCGGAACAGAATTAGCGCAGATACGCAGTATTTT. It codes for CASSRRNRISADTQYF.

The rearrangement links TRBV14 to TRBJ1-5, with D perhaps matching TRBD1 (5 bases). The V and J ends lost 1 base and 14 bases respectively, with 12 bases between them. The CDR3 consists of 12 residues. Germline CDR1 reads SGHDN; CDR2 reads FVKESK. This chain's CDR3 is CASSQGSGREHF. In nucleotides, the CDR3 is TGTGCCAGCAGCCAAGGGTCGGGACGGGAGCATTTT.

The chain has TRBV11-2 and TRBJ1-2; no clear D gene. V lost 1 base and J lost 7, with 10 bases in between. Germline-derived CDR1 and CDR2 are SGHAT and FQNNGV. The CDR3 is 13 amino acids. CDR3 residues: CASSLGPDTGYTF. CDR3 DNA: TGTGCCAGCAGCTTAGGGCCCGACACTGGCTACACCTTC.

V usage is TRBV14 and J usage is TRBJ2-7, with D possibly matching TRBD2 (5 bases). Germline CDR1 SGHDN, CDR2 FVKESK. The CDR3 sequence is 13 residues long. V shed 3 bases and J shed 3 bases, with 9 bases lying between them. CDR3 region: CASSHPRDYEQYF. CDR3 bases: TGTGCCAGCAGCCATCCCCGGGACTACGAGCAGTACTTC.

This rearrangement joins TRBV7-2 to TRBJ1-5; D not resolved. Germline V gene sequence: CDR1 SGHTA, CDR2 FQGNSA. The CDR3 is made up of 13 amino acids. The germline V and J ends were trimmed by 0 bases and 3 bases, with 3 bases remaining between them. The CDR3 region has the DNA TGTGCCAGCAGCTTAGCCTTCAATCAGCCCCAGCATTTT. Encoded protein: CASSLAFNQPQHF.

The chain joins TRBV7-6 to TRBJ2-7, with 11 bases lining up with TRBD2. V lost 5 bases and J lost 3; bases outside the gene matches: 12. Germline V gene data show CDR1 as SGHVS and CDR2 as FNYEAQ. The length of the CDR3 is 17 residues. In nucleotides, the CDR3 is TGTGCCAGCAGCCCCGGGACTAGCGGAGCATTTATCTACGAGCAGTACTTC. It is translated as CASSPGTSGAFIYEQYF.

The chain has TRBV19 and TRBJ2-4; no firm D call. The ends were cut back, 5 bases at V and 6 bases at J, with 14 bases in the middle. Germline loops: CDR1 LNHDA, CDR2 SQIVND (reference sequence). The CDR3 runs to 14 residues. In DNA form, the CDR3 reads TGTGCCAGTAGTCCTACGGACGGAATAAACATTCAGTACTTC. Amino acids: CASSPTDGINIQYF.

This chain joins TRBV4-2 and TRBJ2-2; 7 bases map to TRBD2. Trimming at V came to 0 bases and at J to 3 bases, leaving 10 bases not matched to a gene. CDR1 is LGHNA and CDR2 is YNFKEQ in the germline V gene. The CDR3 runs to 18 residues. In DNA form, the CDR3 reads TGTGCCAGCAGCCAAGATCGGTTTGCCGGGGGGTACACCGGGGAGCTGTTTTTT. It translates to CASSQDRFAGGYTGELFF.

The rearrangement joins TRBV6-5 to TRBJ2-3; D perhaps matches TRBD2 (5 bases). Per the germline V gene, CDR1 is MNHEY and CDR2 is SVGAGI. V shed 2 bases and J shed 5 bases, with 8 bases lying between them. The CDR3 sequence is 13 residues long. CDR3 nucleotides: TGTGCCAGCAGTTACGAGGGCGTAGATACGCAGTATTTT. Translation gives CASSYEGVDTQYF.

This sequence joins TRBV20-1 and TRBJ2-7; 8 bases are shared with TRBD2. Germline CDR1 reads DFQATT; CDR2 reads SNEGSKA (reference sequence). This CDR3 has 15 amino acids. V was pared by 2 bases and J by 4 bases, with 10 bases of the junction left unmatched. The chain's CDR3 is CSARSLAGSLYEQYF. In DNA, the CDR3 is TGCAGTGCTAGATCCTTAGCGGGGTCACTGTACGAGCAGTACTTC.

The V call is TRBV6-4, the J call TRBJ1-6; D unresolved. The CDR3 consists of 14 residues. V lost 4 bases and J lost 10, with 14 bases in between. The V gene's germline CDR1 is MRHNA and CDR2 SNTAGT. CDR3 bases: TGTGCCAGCAGTGCGGACTCCCGCGGGTCACCCCTCCACTTT. Translation: CASSADSRGSPLHF.

The V gene is TRBV7-2, the J gene TRBJ2-3; no clear D gene. The CDR3 contains 15 residues. Trimming cost V 0 bases and J 4 bases, with 11 bases left between them. Germline V gene lookup returns CDR1 SGHTA and CDR2 FQGNSA. The CDR3 reads CASSLAGTHPDTQYF. For the CDR3, the DNA is TGTGCCAGCAGCTTAGCGGGCACCCACCCAGATACGCAGTATTTT.

This clonotype was recorded once. The chain is built from TRBV4-3 and TRBJ1-5; D may be TRBD1 (6 bases). The CDR3 covers 16 residues. The V end was cut by 1 base, the J end by 5 bases, with 15 bases between. Germline V gene lookup returns CDR1 LGHNA and CDR2 YSLEER. The CDR3 is CASSQGYRGADQPQHF. The CDR3 region has the DNA TGCGCCAGCAGCCAAGGGTACCGGGGGGCGGATCAGCCCCAGCATTTT.

The chain couples TRBV5-4 to TRBJ2-2; 8 bases line up with TRBD2. CDR1 and CDR2 (germline): SGHNT, YYREEE (reference sequence). The CDR3 has 15 amino acids. V shed 2 bases, J shed 6 bases, and the junction held 6 bases outside the gene matches. CDR3 residues: CASSLAGELAGELFF. In nucleotides, the CDR3 is TGTGCCAGCAGCTTAGCGGGAGAACTGGCCGGGGAGCTGTTTTTT. Complete variable domain (other parts from reference TRBV5-4 and TRBJ2-2): ETGVTQSPTHLIKTRGQQVTLRCSSQSGHNTVSWYQQALGQGPQFIFQYYREEENGRGNFPPRFSGLQFPNYSSELNVNALELDDSALYLCASSLAGELAGELFFGEGSRLTVL.

CDR3 in amino acids: CASHSPTAKNTEAFF. In nucleotides, the CDR3 is TGTGCCAGCCACTCCCCGACAGCCAAAAACACTGAAGCTTTCTTT. V gene TRBV25-1 combines with J gene TRBJ1-1, with TRBD1 as a possible D gene (5 bases). Germline V gene data show CDR1 as MGHDK and CDR2 as SYGVNS. The CDR3 length is 15 residues. V was cut by 8 bases and J by 2 bases, with 18 bases left in between.

The chain is built from TRBV12-3 or TRBV12-4 and TRBJ2-1; no definite D call. This CDR3 has 12 amino acids. V was pared by 5 bases and J by 5 bases, with 7 bases between. CDR3 sequence reads: CASSKQHNEQFF. CDR3 DNA sequence: TGTGCCAGCAGTAAACAGCACAATGAGCAGTTCTTC.

V usage is TRBV11-2 and J usage is TRBJ2-2, with 7 bases lining up with TRBD2. In germline, CDR1 is SGHAT, CDR2 FQNNGV. V dropped 2 bases and J dropped 0; count of bases not matched to a gene: 0. This CDR3 spans 15 amino acids. The CDR3 region is CASSLRGANTGELFF. The CDR3 nucleotides are TGTGCCAGCAGCTTACGGGGGGCGAACACCGGGGAGCTGTTTTTT. Together with reference TRBV11-2 and TRBJ2-2, the CDR3 gives the full variable domain: EAGVAQSPRYKIIEKRQSVAFWCNPISGHATLYWYQQILGQGPKLLIQFQNNGVVDDSQLPKDRFSAERLKGVDSTLKIQPAKLEDSAVYLCASSLRGANTGELFFGEGSRLTVL.

This clonotype has only one observation. This sequence joins TRBV7-9 and TRBJ2-3, with 9 bases matching TRBD1. The CDR3 runs 15 residues. The germline CDR1 and CDR2 sequences are SEHNR and FQNEAQ (reference sequence). With V trimmed by 5 bases and J by 4 bases, 7 bases remained unmatched. CDR3 residues: CASSEGQGGPDTQYF. The CDR3 nucleotides are TGTGCCAGCAGCGAGGGACAGGGTGGCCCAGATACGCAGTATTTT.

This chain links TRBV20-1 with TRBJ2-5; 8 positions match TRBD2. Germline CDR1 reads DFQATT; CDR2 reads SNEGSKA (reference sequence). This CDR3 is built from 12 residues. CDR3 nucleotides: TGCAGCGCGGGGGGCCTCCAAGAGACCCAGTACTTC. Translated, it gives CSAGGLQETQYF.